This is a list of T cell receptor beta chains from one sample in a study of cytomegalovirus exposure and HLA in healthy donors. The method was immunoSEQ multiplex PCR; TCRdb's version includes in-frame clones alone and lacks a portion of them. The data show about 110,000 clones, with 15% seen just once and roughly 2% held by the top ten. The sequenced sample consisted of PBMCs. The receptors shown here come from a woman in her late teens or twenties in good health and CMV-seronegative. CDR3s include the opening cysteine and the closing phenylalanine or tryptophan. D genes are given only for firm matches. Clone size is not always given. Where it is, it says once, few, many or a class for expanded clones.

TRBD1 | TRBJ1-2 | many | TRBV19 | CASTPRDRFSGYTF | TGTGCCAGTACCCCACGGGACAGGTTCTCTGGCTACACCTTC
. | TRBJ1-5 | . | TRBV4-1 | CASSQDIVGGGQPQHF | TGCGCCAGCAGCCAGGATATCGTGGGCGGGGGACAGCCCCAGCATTTT
. | TRBJ2-2 | few | TRBV7-2 | CASSLGGGLTGELFF | TGTGCCAGCAGCTTAGGGGGGGGGCTCACCGGGGAGCTGTTTTTT
TRBD2 | TRBJ2-7 | . | TRBV28 | CASSTRSSGGTYEQYF | TGTGCCAGCAGTACCAGGTCTAGCGGGGGGACCTACGAGCAGTACTTC
. | TRBJ2-2 | few | TRBV7-6 | CASSLGLGHDGELFF | TGTGCCAGCAGCTTGGGACTCGGGCATGACGGGGAGCTGTTTTTT
TRBD1 | TRBJ1-2 | few | TRBV9 | CASGGQSYGYTF | TGTGCCAGCGGGGGACAGTCCTATGGCTACACCTTC
. | TRBJ1-4 | . | TRBV28 | CASSSPQGGANEKLFF | TGTGCCAGCAGTTCCCCCCAGGGAGGGGCTAATGAAAAACTGTTTTTT
. | TRBJ2-5 | few | TRBV11-1 | CASSLGETGNVETQYF | TGTGCCAGCAGCTTAGGTGAAACAGGGAACGTGGAGACCCAGTACTTC
. | TRBJ2-2 | . | TRBV4-1 | CASSQVNLVSTGELFF | TGCGCCAGCAGCCAAGTGAATCTAGTCAGCACCGGGGAGCTGTTTTTT
TRBD1 | TRBJ1-5 | . | TRBV7-3 | CASSITGGSNQPQHF | TGTGCCAGCAGCATCACAGGGGGCAGCAATCAGCCCCAGCATTTT
TRBD1 | TRBJ1-5 | . | TRBV5-6 | CASSDGTGGRPQHF | TGTGCCAGCAGCGATGGGACAGGGGGGCGGCCCCAGCATTTT
. | TRBJ2-7 | . | TRBV11-2 | CASSLSLTYEQYF | TGTGCCAGCAGCTTGTCTTTAACCTACGAGCAGTACTTC
TRBD1 | TRBJ2-3 | . | TRBV10-3 | CATRRTGRTDTQYF | TGTGCCACCCGCCGGACAGGGAGGACAGATACGCAGTATTTT
TRBD1 | TRBJ2-4 | . | TRBV9 | CASSVKGARENIQYF | TGTGCCAGCAGCGTAAAGGGGGCGCGGGAAAACATTCAGTACTTC
TRBD1 | TRBJ2-7 | . | TRBV18 | CASSPRTGGIYEQYF | TGTGCCAGCTCACCGCGGACAGGGGGCATCTACGAGCAGTACTTC
. | TRBJ1-2 | few | TRBV7-8 | CASSLTGDGYTF | TGTGCCAGCAGCCTGACAGGTGATGGCTACACCTTC
. | TRBJ2-7 | . | TRBV13 | CASSPPDSSYEQYF | TGTGCCAGCAGCCCCCCGGACAGCTCCTACGAGCAGTACTTC
. | TRBJ2-5 | . | TRBV13 | CASSLRGETQYF | TGTGCCAGCAGCTTGAGGGGGGAGACCCAGTACTTC
TRBD1 | TRBJ1-4 | many | TRBV29-1 | CSAYGQGSEKLFF | TGCAGCGCTTACGGACAGGGTAGTGAAAAACTGTTTTTT